This T cell receptor beta chain is from a study of T cells in Graves' hyperthyroidism and ophthalmopathy. The CDR3 runs 15 residues. Trimming cost V 4 bases and J 3 bases, with 14 bases left between them. CDR1 is LNHDA, CDR2 SQIVND, per germline (reference sequence). This clonotype was observed a handful of times. The investigators amplified TCR beta CDR3 regions from RNA transcripts. With the HTBI primer set, the TCR CDR3 went through a first round of RT-PCR. TCRdb itself ran the multiplex PCR reads through MiXCR, one entry per CDR3 protein. In the table there are about 380,000 distinct CDR3 sequences, about 14% of which are singletons.

This clonotype originated in a woman aged 55-70 years with Graves' hyperthyroidism. The sequencing input was blood. V and J are TRBV19 and TRBJ2-3; D is undetermined. CDR3 protein: CASSKRQGMTDTQYF. Written as DNA, the CDR3 is TGTGCCAGTAGTAAACGACAAGGGATGACAGATACGCAGTATTTT.